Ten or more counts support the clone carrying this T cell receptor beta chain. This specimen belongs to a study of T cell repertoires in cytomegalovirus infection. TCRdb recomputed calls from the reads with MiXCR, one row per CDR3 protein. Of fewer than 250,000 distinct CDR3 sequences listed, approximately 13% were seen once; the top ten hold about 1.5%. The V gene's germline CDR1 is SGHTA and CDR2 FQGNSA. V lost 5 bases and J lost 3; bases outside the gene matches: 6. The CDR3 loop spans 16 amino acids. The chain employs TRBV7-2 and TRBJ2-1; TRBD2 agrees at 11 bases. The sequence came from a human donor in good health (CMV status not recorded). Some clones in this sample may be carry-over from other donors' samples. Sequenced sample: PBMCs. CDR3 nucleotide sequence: TGTGCCAGCAGCAGAAATAGCGGGAGGGTCTACAATGAGCAGTTCTTC. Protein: CASSRNSGRVYNEQFF.